The sequence of this TCR beta chain was determined in a study of cytomegalovirus exposure and HLA in healthy donors. The study, taken as a whole, reports: Trimming of TCR beta V- and J-genes showed a link, identified in a later analysis, to a missense DCLRE1C variant. Among the CMV-associated chains, a few were confirmed in vitro as specific for CMV antigens. Rare TCR sequences dominated, though some public TCRs recurred in many donors.

This CDR3 is built from 14 residues. Germline V gene lookup returns CDR1 SGDLS and CDR2 YYNGEE. Trimming took 3 bases from V and 2 from J; bases not matched to a gene: 3. This clone was detected only a few times. The target antigen is unknown. PCR used 60 Vbeta primers and 13 Jbeta primers. Sequencing was performed with immunoSEQ multiplex PCR; in TCRdb, only in-frame clones are kept and a portion is missing. Of roughly 160,000 clones detected, about two thirds appear once; the ten largest clones hold approximately 3%. J is TRBJ2-7 and V is TRBV9; TRBD1 agrees at 9 bases. The sample taken for sequencing was PBMCs. This TCR came from a woman in her twenties or thirties in good health and CMV-seronegative. The CDR3 reads CASSAGTGPYEQYF. CDR3 in DNA: TGTGCCAGCAGCGCCGGGACAGGGCCCTACGAGCAGTACTTC.